Shown below are 29 T cell receptor beta chains from a single sample sequenced in a study of shared clonotypes between healthy human individuals (dated by TCRdb to 2019 to 2021). Libraries were made using the immunoSEQ multiplex PCR assay. TCRdb took this table from immuneACCESS and kept in-frame rearrangements with V and J called. Such tables lack part of the clones; where checked against another copy, unresolved V genes explain under half of the gap, and the rest is unexplained. The sample records around 600,000 clones, 90% to 95% of which are singletons. Approximately 0.11% of the sample goes to the ten largest clones. CD8 naive samples were CD45RO-negative cells positively selected for CCR7, giving a CD45RA+CCR7+ population that excluded TemRA cells. The sample was naive CD8+ T cells sorted from blood. This specimen's cell subset or site label, per the study, means: CD45RA+CCR7+. These TCRs come from a woman aged 25 to 45 in good health.

The chain employs TRBV5-1 and TRBJ1-4; perhaps TRBD1 as D (5 bases). The CDR3 length is 15 residues. Germline-derived CDR1 and CDR2 are SGHRS and YFSETQ. Deletions cut 1 base from V and 4 bases from J, with 11 bases between. The CDR3 bases are TGCGCCAGCAGCTTGCGGTGGAGGGGTAATGAAAAACTGTTTTTT. Protein product: CASSLRWRGNEKLFF.

CDR3: CASSLSGGGTGELFF. In DNA, the CDR3 is TGTGCCAGCAGTTTATCGGGGGGTGGCACCGGGGAGCTGTTTTTT. The chain carries TRBV28 and TRBJ2-2, with TRBD2 identical over 7 bases. This CDR3 is 15 amino acids long. From germline, CDR1 is MDHEN and CDR2 SYDVKM. Unmatched junction bases numbered 3, after V lost 1 base and J lost 4 bases.

J is TRBJ2-2 and V is TRBV19; the match to TRBD2 covers 8 bases. CDR3 size: 13 residues. CDR1 is LNHDA, CDR2 SQIVND, per germline (reference sequence). V lost 8 bases to trimming and J lost 8 bases; unmatched junction nucleotides: 7. CDR3 amino acids: CASSAGVGGELFF. CDR3 bases: TGTGCCAGTTCAGCGGGAGTGGGGGGGGAGCTGTTTTTT.

J is TRBJ2-5 and V is TRBV29-1, with D tentatively TRBD1 (5 bases). The better agreement between TRBJ2-7 and the DNA end casts doubt on the J call. Germline values: CDR1 SQVTM, CDR2 ANQGSEA. CDR3 length: 14 residues. CDR3 DNA sequence: TGCAGCGTTGAAGATGAAGGGGTGGGCTACGAGCAGTACTTC. It specifies CSVEDEGVGYEQYF.

This clone came up a few times. J is TRBJ2-2 and V is TRBV4-1; 10 positions match TRBD1. The CDR3 has 15 residues. Germline trimming cut 4 bases from V and 3 bases from J; bases unmatched to any gene: 2. Per the germline V gene, CDR1 is MGHRA and CDR2 is YSYEKL. The CDR3 coding sequence is TGCGCCAGCAGCCTCGGGACAGGGGACACCGGGGAGCTGTTTTTT. Encoded protein: CASSLGTGDTGELFF.

The chain joins TRBV4-1 to TRBJ1-3, with unresolved D. V was pared by 1 base and J by 4 bases, with 5 bases between. From germline, CDR1 is MGHRA and CDR2 YSYEKL. The CDR3 extends over 13 amino acids. The DNA for the CDR3 is TGCGCCAGCAGCCAAGTGGGGGGAAACACCATATATTTT. Its translation is CASSQVGGNTIYF.

The chain joins TRBV2 to TRBJ1-1, with a possible D match to TRBD1 (6 bases). V lost 8 bases and J 4 bases, leaving 11 bases between the germline ends. The CDR3 has 12 amino acids. The germline V gene encodes CDR1 SNHLY and CDR2 FYNNEI. Here the CDR3 reads CASVTGPTEAFF. In DNA form, the CDR3 reads TGTGCCAGCGTTACAGGGCCCACTGAAGCTTTCTTT.

The V gene is TRBV4-1, the J gene TRBJ2-3; no firm D call. Germline V lookup: CDR1 MGHRA, CDR2 YSYEKL. V was shortened by 1 base and J by 4 bases, with 6 bases between the two germline ends. This CDR3 spans 13 amino acids. CDR3 nucleotides: TGCGCCAGCAGCCAAGTCCGCCCAGATACGCAGTATTTT. The encoded protein is CASSQVRPDTQYF.

Worth noting for this clone: The sample carries other DNA sequences with the same CDR3. This chain joins TRBV4-1 and TRBJ2-7; TRBD1 is a possible D gene (5 bases). Trimming stripped 4 bases from V and 3 bases from J, with 10 bases between. The CDR3 is 13 residues long. Germline CDR1 reads MGHRA; CDR2 reads YSYEKL. DNA of the CDR3: TGCGCCAGCAGCCCAGGGCAGTTCTACGAGCAGTACTTC. Translation gives CASSPGQFYEQYF.

CDR3 sequence reads: CASSQDRHGAYEQYF. The CDR3 nucleotides are TGTGCCAGCAGCCAAGATCGGCACGGAGCCTACGAGCAGTACTTC. The rearrangement joins TRBV4-2 to TRBJ2-7; D is unresolved. CDR1 is LGHNA, CDR2 YNFKEQ, per germline. Trimming pared 0 bases from V and 2 bases from J, leaving 11 bases between. The CDR3 has 15 residues.

The chain links TRBV28 to TRBJ1-2, with D possibly TRBD1 on 5 matching bases. The V and J ends lost 7 bases and 0 bases respectively, with 12 bases between them. CDR1 and CDR2 (germline): MDHEN, SYDVKM. The length of the CDR3 is 14 residues. CDR3 nucleotides: TGTGCCAGCAAGACAGTAGAAGCTAACTATGGCTACACCTTC. Encoded protein: CASKTVEANYGYTF.

CDR3 in DNA: TGTGCCAGCAGTGTGAGCAGGTTTAATCAGCCCCAGCATTTT. Amino acids: CASSVSRFNQPQHF. The chain links TRBV6-1 to TRBJ1-5, with no clear D. CDR1 and CDR2 from the germline V gene are MNHNS and SASEGT. The CDR3 is 14 amino acids. The V end was cut by 4 bases, the J end by 4 bases, with 11 bases between.

The chain employs TRBV27 and TRBJ2-7; 7 bases line up with TRBD1. J was trimmed by 3 bases and V by 3 bases; bases with no gene match: 8. Germline V gene lookup returns CDR1 MNHEY and CDR2 SMNVEV (reference sequence). The CDR3 is 15 residues long. The CDR3: CASSFQAGGIYEQYF. Here the CDR3 DNA reads TGTGCCAGCAGTTTTCAGGCAGGGGGTATCTACGAGCAGTACTTC.

The chain recombines TRBV2 with TRBJ2-1, with a weak D call TRBD2 (5 bases). Germline CDR1 reads SNHLY; CDR2 reads FYNNEI. The CDR3 is made up of 14 amino acids. V was clipped by 6 bases and J by 3 bases, with 12 bases between them. In DNA form, the CDR3 reads TGTGCCAGCAGCATAAGCCGGGGCTACAATGAGCAGTTCTTC. Its translation: CASSISRGYNEQFF.

The rearrangement uses TRBV6-6 and TRBJ1-4; D unresolved. The CDR3 spans 15 residues. Germline assignment: CDR1 MNHNY and CDR2 SVGAGI (reference sequence). The germline V and J ends were trimmed by 4 bases and 6 bases, with 15 bases remaining between them. The CDR3 DNA sequence: TGTGCCAGCAGTTCTTTGACAAGGGCAGATGAAAAACTGTTTTTT. Translated, it gives CASSSLTRADEKLFF.

The chain is built from TRBV2 and TRBJ1-1, with 11 bases fitting TRBD1. Per the germline V gene, CDR1 is SNHLY and CDR2 is FYNNEI. The CDR3 is 13 amino acids. After removal of 10 bases from V and 3 bases from J, the junction contained 4 bases not matched to a gene. The CDR3 DNA is TGTGCCATGAGGGGACAGGGGGACACTGAAGCTTTCTTT. This gives the protein CAMRGQGDTEAFF. The full variable domain, its missing parts supplied by reference TRBV2 and TRBJ1-1, is EPEVTQTPSHQVTQMGQEVILRCVPISNHLYFYWYRQILGQKVEFLVSFYNNEISEKSEIFDDQFSVERPDGSNFTLKIRSTKLEDSAMYFCAMRGQGDTEAFFGQGTRLTVV.

The gene calls are TRBV9 and TRBJ2-4; D is unclear. Trimming stripped 3 bases from V and 4 bases from J, with 14 bases between. This CDR3 contains 15 residues. Germline-derived CDR1 and CDR2 are SGDLS and YYNGEE. CDR3 sequence (DNA): TGTGCCAGCAGCGAAGGCAACCCCTATAAAAACATTCAGTACTTC. This gives the protein CASSEGNPYKNIQYF.

The chain couples TRBV29-1 to TRBJ2-1; D unclear. Germline CDR1 reads SQVTM; CDR2 reads ANQGSEA. The germline V and J ends were trimmed by 3 bases and 3 bases, with 9 bases remaining between them. CDR3 length equals 13 residues. DNA for the CDR3: TGCAGCGTTGAGCAGGTTAGCTACAATGAGCAGTTCTTC. It yields the protein CSVEQVSYNEQFF.

On this clone: Other DNA sequences of this sample code for an identical CDR3. The J gene is TRBJ2-7, the V gene TRBV19, with 9 nucleotides matching TRBD2. CDR1 LNHDA and CDR2 SQIVND come from the germline V gene (reference sequence). The CDR3 sequence is 14 residues long. V shed 5 bases and J 0 bases; nucleotides not matched to a gene: 2. The CDR3 nucleotides are TGTGCCAGTAGTGCGGGACTAGCCTCCTACGAGCAGTACTTC. It encodes CASSAGLASYEQYF. The full variable domain, rest sourced from reference TRBV19 and TRBJ2-7, is DGGITQSPKYLFRKEGQNVTLSCEQNLNHDAMYWYRQDPGQGLRLIYYSQIVNDFQKGDIAEGYSVSREKKESFPLTVTSAQKNPTAFYLCASSAGLASYEQYFGPGTRLTVT.

The chain employs TRBV4-2 and TRBJ1-2, with 8 bases matching TRBD1. The CDR3 is 13 residues long. Germline CDR1 reads LGHNA; CDR2 reads YNFKEQ. V shed 6 bases, J shed 10 bases, and the junction held 10 bases outside the gene matches. This CDR3 reads CASRQGDAPFYTF. The CDR3 nucleotides are TGTGCCAGCAGACAGGGGGATGCCCCTTTCTACACCTTC.

The chain couples TRBV27 to TRBJ2-7, with D maybe TRBD2 (5 bases). Germline CDR1 and CDR2: MNHEY and SMNVEV (reference sequence). Between the trimmed V and J ends, which lost 3 bases and 4 bases, there was a span of 10 bases. This CDR3 spans 13 amino acids. The CDR3 loop reads CASSLDSDYEQYF. CDR3 coding DNA: TGTGCCAGCAGTTTGGACTCAGATTACGAGCAGTACTTC.

The CDR3 region has the DNA TGCGCCAGCAGTGACAGGGGGATGAACACTGAAGCTTTCTTT. This translates into CASSDRGMNTEAFF. This chain connects TRBV5-1 to TRBJ1-1; the match to TRBD1 covers 9 bases. J gave up 0 bases and V 5 bases, and 2 bases lay outside the gene matches. The CDR3 spans 14 residues. Germline values: CDR1 SGHRS, CDR2 YFSETQ.

The gene calls are TRBV7-9 and TRBJ2-5; D is unresolved. The CDR3 is 11 residues long. The V end was cut by 6 bases, the J end by 5 bases, with 7 bases between. Germline CDR1 SEHNR, CDR2 FQNEAQ (reference sequence). In nucleotides, the CDR3 is TGTGCCAGCAGAGCTTACGAGACCCAGTACTTC. This codes for CASRAYETQYF.

As to this clone: The sample carries other DNA sequences with the same CDR3. The chain's CDR3 is CASSWGQGYEQYF. The CDR3 DNA sequence: TGCGCCAGCAGCTGGGGACAGGGGTACGAGCAGTACTTC. V is TRBV5-1 and J is TRBJ2-7, with 10 bases aligning to TRBD1. This CDR3 has 13 residues. V lost 3 bases, J lost 4 bases, and 1 base stayed unmatched. Germline CDR1 and CDR2: SGHRS and YFSETQ. Combining the CDR3 with reference TRBV5-1 and TRBJ2-7 gives the whole variable domain KAGVTQTPRYLIKTRGQQVTLSCSPISGHRSVSWYQQTPGQGLQFLFEYFSETQRNKGNFPGRFSGRQFSNSRSEMNVSTLELGDSALYLCASSWGQGYEQYFGPGTRLTVT.

The chain couples TRBV7-9 to TRBJ2-7, with TRBD2 identical over 13 bases. V lost 4 bases and J lost 3; bases outside the gene matches: 3. The CDR3 has 15 residues. Germline CDR1 SEHNR, CDR2 FQNEAQ (reference sequence). In DNA form, the CDR3 reads TGTGCCAGCAGCTCGGGACTAGCGGGGCACTACGAGCAGTACTTC. Its translation is CASSSGLAGHYEQYF.

The genes are TRBV21-1 and TRBJ2-7; the table assigns TRBD1, which was not confirmed against the DNA. TRBV21-1 is designated a pseudogene. CDR3 length equals 14 residues. CDR3 sequence reads: CASSDRDRVHEQYF. CDR3 nucleotide sequence: TGTGCCAGCAGCGACCGGGACAGGGTCCACGAGCAGTACTTC.

This rearrangement joins TRBV6-1 to TRBJ2-7; unclear D gene. CDR3 length: 15 residues. CDR1 and CDR2 (germline): MNHNS, SASEGT. In nucleotides, the CDR3 is TGTGCACACCAATTGGATTCAGCGTACACCTACGAGCAGTACTTC. Its translation is CAHQLDSAYTYEQYF.

The rearrangement uses TRBV5-6 and TRBJ2-1, with TRBD2 matching 13 bases. The CDR3 contains 15 residues. V was clipped by 4 bases and J by 9 bases; unmatched bases: 7. Germline CDR1 SGHDT, CDR2 YYEEEE. The CDR3 DNA follows: TGTGCCAGCAGCCTCGGACTAGCGGGAGAGGCTGAGCAGTTCTTC. It is translated as CASSLGLAGEAEQFF.

This chain links TRBV4-1 with TRBJ2-2; D uncertain. The germline CDR1 and CDR2 sequences are MGHRA and YSYEKL. Trimming left V 0 bases short and J 7 bases short, with 15 bases between. The CDR3 is made up of 16 amino acids. The CDR3 loop is CASSQDPVEKVGELFF. In nucleotides, the CDR3 is TGCGCCAGCAGCCAAGATCCCGTGGAGAAGGTCGGGGAGCTGTTTTTT.